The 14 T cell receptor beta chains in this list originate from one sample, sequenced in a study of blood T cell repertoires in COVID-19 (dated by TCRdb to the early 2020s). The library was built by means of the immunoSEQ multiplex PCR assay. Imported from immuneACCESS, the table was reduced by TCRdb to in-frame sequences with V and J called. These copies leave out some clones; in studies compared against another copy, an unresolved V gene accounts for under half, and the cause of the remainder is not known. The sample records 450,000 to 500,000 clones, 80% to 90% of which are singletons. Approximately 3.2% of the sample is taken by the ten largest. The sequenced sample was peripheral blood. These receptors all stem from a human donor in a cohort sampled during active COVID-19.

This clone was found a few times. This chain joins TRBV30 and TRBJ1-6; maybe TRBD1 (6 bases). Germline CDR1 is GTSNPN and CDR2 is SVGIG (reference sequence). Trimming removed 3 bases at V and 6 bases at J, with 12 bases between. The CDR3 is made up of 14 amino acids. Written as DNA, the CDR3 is TGTGCCTGGAGCGAGGGACATGTTAATTCACCCCTCCACTTT. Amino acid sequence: CAWSEGHVNSPLHF.

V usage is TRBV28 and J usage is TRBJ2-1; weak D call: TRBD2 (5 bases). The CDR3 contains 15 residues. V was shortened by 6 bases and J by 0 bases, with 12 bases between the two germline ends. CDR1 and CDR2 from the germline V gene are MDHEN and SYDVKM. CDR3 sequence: CASRRGLSSYNEQFF. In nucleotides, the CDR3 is TGTGCCAGCAGACGCGGGCTAAGCTCCTACAATGAGCAGTTCTTC.

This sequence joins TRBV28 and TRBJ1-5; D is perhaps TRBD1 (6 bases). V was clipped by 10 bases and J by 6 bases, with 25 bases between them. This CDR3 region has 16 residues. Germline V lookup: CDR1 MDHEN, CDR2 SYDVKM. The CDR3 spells CATLSNREGASQPQHF. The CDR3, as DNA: TGTGCCACCTTATCGAACAGGGAAGGGGCCTCTCAGCCCCAGCATTTT. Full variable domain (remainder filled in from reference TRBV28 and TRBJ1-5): DVKVTQSSRYLVKRTGEKVFLECVQDMDHENMFWYRQDPGLGLRLIYFSYDVKMKEKGDIPEGYSVSREKKERFSLILESASTNQTSMYLCATLSNREGASQPQHFGDGTRLSIL.

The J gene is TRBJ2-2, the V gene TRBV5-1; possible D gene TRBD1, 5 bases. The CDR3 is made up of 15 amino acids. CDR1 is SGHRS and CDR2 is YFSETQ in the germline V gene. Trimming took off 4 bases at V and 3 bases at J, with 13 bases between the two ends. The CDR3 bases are TGCGCCAGCAGCACCCAAACAGGTTACACCGGGGAGCTGTTTTTT. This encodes CASSTQTGYTGELFF. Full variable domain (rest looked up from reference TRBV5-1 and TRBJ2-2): KAGVTQTPRYLIKTRGQQVTLSCSPISGHRSVSWYQQTPGQGLQFLFEYFSETQRNKGNFPGRFSGRQFSNSRSEMNVSTLELGDSALYLCASSTQTGYTGELFFGEGSRLTVL.

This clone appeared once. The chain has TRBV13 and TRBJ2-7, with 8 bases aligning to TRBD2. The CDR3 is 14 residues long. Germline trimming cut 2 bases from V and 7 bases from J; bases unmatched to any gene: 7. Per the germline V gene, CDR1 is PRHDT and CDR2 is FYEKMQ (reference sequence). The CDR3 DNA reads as TGTGCCAGCAGCTTACACAGGACTAGCCTAGAGCAGTACTTC. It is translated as CASSLHRTSLEQYF.

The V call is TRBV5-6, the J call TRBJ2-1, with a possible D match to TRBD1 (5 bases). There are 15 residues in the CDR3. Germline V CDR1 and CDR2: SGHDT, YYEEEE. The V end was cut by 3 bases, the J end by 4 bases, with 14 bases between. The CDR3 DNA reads TGTGCCAGCAGCTATGGACACTCTAGATACAATGAGCAGTTCTTC. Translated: CASSYGHSRYNEQFF.

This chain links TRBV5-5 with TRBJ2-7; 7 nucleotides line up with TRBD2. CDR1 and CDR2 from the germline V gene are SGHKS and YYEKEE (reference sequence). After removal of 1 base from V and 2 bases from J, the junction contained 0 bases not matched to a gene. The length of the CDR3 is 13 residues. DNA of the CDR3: TGTGCCAGCAGCTTGACTAGCGCCTACGAGCAGTACTTC. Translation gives CASSLTSAYEQYF.

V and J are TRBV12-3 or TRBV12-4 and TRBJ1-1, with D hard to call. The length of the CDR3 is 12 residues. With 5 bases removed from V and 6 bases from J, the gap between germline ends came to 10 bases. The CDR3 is CASSMMRAEAFF. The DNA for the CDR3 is TGTGCCAGCAGTATGATGAGGGCTGAAGCTTTCTTT.

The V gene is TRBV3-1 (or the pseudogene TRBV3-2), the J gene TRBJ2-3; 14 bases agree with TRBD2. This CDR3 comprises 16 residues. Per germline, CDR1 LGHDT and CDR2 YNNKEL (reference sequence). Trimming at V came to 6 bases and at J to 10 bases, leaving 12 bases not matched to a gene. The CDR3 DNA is TGTGCCAGCAGTCGGGGACTAGCGGGAGAGGGGACGGCGCAGTATTTT. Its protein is CASSRGLAGEGTAQYF.

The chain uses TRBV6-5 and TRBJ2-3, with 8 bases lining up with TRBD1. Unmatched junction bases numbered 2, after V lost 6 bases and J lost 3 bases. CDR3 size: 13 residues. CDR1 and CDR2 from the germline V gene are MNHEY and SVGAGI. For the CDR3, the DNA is TGTGCCAGCAGGGGGACAGGAACAGATACGCAGTATTTT. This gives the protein CASRGTGTDTQYF.

Here the CDR3 reads CASSVSGVSYTF. CDR3 coding DNA: TGTGCCAGCAGCGTGTCAGGGGTGAGCTACACCTTC. This chain links TRBV9 with TRBJ1-2, with D maybe TRBD1 (6 bases). The CDR3 totals 12 residues. Germline CDR1 SGDLS, CDR2 YYNGEE. V was pared by 2 bases and J by 9 bases, with 11 bases between.

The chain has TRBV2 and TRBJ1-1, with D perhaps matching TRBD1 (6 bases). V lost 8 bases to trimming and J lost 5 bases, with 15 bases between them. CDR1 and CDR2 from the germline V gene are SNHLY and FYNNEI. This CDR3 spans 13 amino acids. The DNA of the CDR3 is TGTGCCAGCGATGGGGGGGCAAGAACTGAAGCTTTCTTT. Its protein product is CASDGGARTEAFF.

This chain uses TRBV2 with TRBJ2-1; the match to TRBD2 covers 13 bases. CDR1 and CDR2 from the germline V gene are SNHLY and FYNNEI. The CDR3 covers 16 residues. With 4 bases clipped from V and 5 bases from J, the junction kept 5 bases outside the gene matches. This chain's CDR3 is CASSGGTSGTNNEQFF. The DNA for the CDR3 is TGTGCCAGCAGTGGGGGGACTAGCGGGACTAACAATGAGCAGTTCTTC. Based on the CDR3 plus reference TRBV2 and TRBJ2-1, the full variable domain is EPEVTQTPSHQVTQMGQEVILRCVPISNHLYFYWYRQILGQKVEFLVSFYNNEISEKSEIFDDQFSVERPDGSNFTLKIRSTKLEDSAMYFCASSGGTSGTNNEQFFGPGTRLTVL.

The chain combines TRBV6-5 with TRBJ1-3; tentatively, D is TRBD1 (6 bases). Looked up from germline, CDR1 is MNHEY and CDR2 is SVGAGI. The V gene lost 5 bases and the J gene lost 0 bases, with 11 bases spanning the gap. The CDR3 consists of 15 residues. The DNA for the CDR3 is TGTGCCAGCAGTCCGGACAGCGGCTCTGGAAACACCATATATTTT. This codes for CASSPDSGSGNTIYF.